The 30 T cell receptor beta chains presented below share a single source sample, sequenced in a study of blood T cell repertoires in COVID-19. Repertoires were generated with immunoSEQ multiplex PCR, while TCRdb's copy carries only in-frame clones and drops some. The sample gives 200,000 to 250,000 clones, about nine tenths of which show up once; 2.5% to 3% is in the top ten. Sequenced input: peripheral blood. The receptors come from a woman aged 60-75 years with acute or convalescent COVID-19.

The chain uses TRBV28 and TRBJ1-3; D gene ambiguous. V lost 4 bases and J 2 bases, leaving 9 bases between the germline ends. Germline CDR1 and CDR2: MDHEN and SYDVKM. The CDR3 is 14 amino acids. CDR3 residues: CASSSTSTGNTIYF. The CDR3 nucleotides read TGTGCCAGCAGTTCCACTTCCACTGGAAACACCATATATTTT. The full variable domain, its missing parts supplied by reference TRBV28 and TRBJ1-3, is DVKVTQSSRYLVKRTGEKVFLECVQDMDHENMFWYRQDPGLGLRLIYFSYDVKMKEKGDIPEGYSVSREKKERFSLILESASTNQTSMYLCASSSTSTGNTIYFGEGSWLTVV.

This sequence joins TRBV7-2 and TRBJ1-1; TRBD1 matches at 8 bases. The junction had 11 bases not matched to a gene; V was cut back by 5 bases and J by 0 bases. CDR3 length: 17 amino acids. Per the germline V gene, CDR1 is SGHTA and CDR2 is FQGNSA. CDR3: CASSERQGAHLNTEAFF. DNA for the CDR3: TGTGCCAGCAGCGAGAGGCAGGGGGCGCATCTGAACACTGAAGCTTTCTTT.

V and J are TRBV2 and TRBJ1-6; no firm D call. The V and J ends lost 2 bases and 9 bases respectively, with 5 bases between them. This CDR3 comprises 12 residues. Germline V gene data show CDR1 as SNHLY and CDR2 as FYNNEI. The CDR3 region is CASSESVSPLHF. The CDR3 DNA follows: TGTGCCAGCAGTGAATCTGTTTCACCCCTCCACTTT.

The table lists this clone with a few counts. The rearrangement links TRBV19 to TRBJ1-5; D might be TRBD1 (5 bases). The CDR3 has 17 amino acids. The germline V gene encodes CDR1 LNHDA and CDR2 SQIVND (reference sequence). V was cut by 1 base and J by 2 bases, with 15 bases left in between. Here the CDR3 reads CASSIGRGGTRNQPQHF. For the CDR3, the DNA is TGTGCCAGTAGTATAGGGCGGGGGGGAACTCGCAATCAGCCCCAGCATTTT.

In nucleotides, the CDR3 is TGTGCCAGTAGTACAAGGACTAGCGGGATTGCTAGTGAGCAGTTCTTC. Protein product: CASSTRTSGIASEQFF. This chain connects TRBV19 to TRBJ2-1, with 12 nucleotides matching TRBD2. The V and J ends lost 4 bases and 9 bases, in that order; junction bases with no gene match: 10. Germline assignment: CDR1 LNHDA and CDR2 SQIVND (reference sequence). This CDR3 region has 16 residues.

This chain links TRBV7-3 with TRBJ1-1, with 7 nucleotides matching TRBD1. V was pared by 5 bases and J by 0 bases, with 3 bases of the junction left unmatched. CDR1 SGHTA and CDR2 FQGTGA come from the germline V gene. CDR3 size: 14 residues. CDR3 in DNA: TGTGCCAGCAGCGAGGACAGGATGAACACTGAAGCTTTCTTT. It is translated as CASSEDRMNTEAFF.

The chain carries TRBV5-6 and TRBJ1-1, with TRBD1 identical over 8 bases. The CDR3 length is 16 residues. J lost 4 bases, V lost 4 bases, and 12 bases had no gene match. The germline V gene has CDR1 SGHDT and CDR2 YYEEEE. CDR3 nucleotide sequence: TGTGCCAGCAGCCCAACCCAGGGGGCGCGAAGCACTGAAGCTTTCTTT. Translation gives CASSPTQGARSTEAFF.

CDR3 sequence reads: CASSYHRQSDNQPQHF. CDR3 sequence (DNA): TGTGCCAGCAGTTATCACCGACAGTCGGACAATCAGCCCCAGCATTTT. The gene calls are TRBV6-2 or TRBV6-3 and TRBJ1-5; a weak D match, TRBD1 (5 bases). CDR1 and CDR2 from the germline V gene are MNHEY and SVGEGT. This CDR3 contains 16 residues. V was cut by 3 bases and J by 3 bases, with 15 bases left in between.

This clone was counted between two and nine times. The J gene is TRBJ2-2, the V gene TRBV5-1; 7 nucleotides agree with TRBD1. V was pared by 4 bases and J by 7 bases, with 10 bases of the junction left unmatched. The CDR3 consists of 15 residues. CDR1 is SGHRS and CDR2 is YFSETQ in the germline V gene. CDR3 sequence: CASSQTGLQGGELFF. For the CDR3, the DNA is TGCGCCAGCAGCCAGACAGGGCTACAAGGCGGGGAGCTGTTTTTT.

The CDR3 protein is CASSLFTGQGNNSYEQYF. DNA of the CDR3: TGTGCCAGCAGCTTGTTTACGGGACAGGGAAACAACTCCTACGAGCAGTACTTC. The chain combines TRBV7-9 with TRBJ2-7, with 9 positions matching TRBD1. Looked up from germline, CDR1 is SEHNR and CDR2 is FQNEAQ (reference sequence). Trimming cost V 3 bases and J 0 bases; bases outside gene matches: 12. This CDR3 region has 18 residues.

The chain has TRBV19 and TRBJ2-5; 13 positions match TRBD2. The CDR3 is 15 amino acids. Trimming cost V 5 bases and J 7 bases; bases outside gene matches: 7. Germline-derived CDR1 and CDR2 are LNHDA and SQIVND (reference sequence). The CDR3 DNA is TGTGCCAGTAGTCCGACTAGCGGGGGGCCGGCGACCCAGTACTTC. As protein: CASSPTSGGPATQYF. Looking up the rest from reference TRBV19 and TRBJ2-5 gives the full variable domain: DGGITQSPKYLFRKEGQNVTLSCEQNLNHDAMYWYRQDPGQGLRLIYYSQIVNDFQKGDIAEGYSVSREKKESFPLTVTSAQKNPTAFYLCASSPTSGGPATQYFGPGTRLLVL.

The chain combines TRBV5-3 with TRBJ2-7; 9 bases fit TRBD2. TRBV5-3 carries the ORF label, with uncertain function. Losses at the gene ends were 3 bases for V and 3 bases for J; bases not matched to a gene: 7. This CDR3 spans 15 amino acids. CDR3 coding DNA: TGTGCCAGAAGCTGGGAGGGGACTAGCTTCTACGAGCAGTACTTC. It encodes CARSWEGTSFYEQYF.

The chain uses TRBV28 and TRBJ2-7, with a possible D match to TRBD2 (6 bases). The CDR3 is 16 residues long. Germline values: CDR1 MDHEN, CDR2 SYDVKM. Trimming stripped 5 bases from V and 5 bases from J, with 22 bases between. CDR3 in DNA: TGTGCCAGCAGTATGACAGCGCAGCGGGTGTTGGACGAGCAGTACTTC. Amino acids: CASSMTAQRVLDEQYF.

V is TRBV9 and J is TRBJ1-2, with 7 bases that match TRBD1. V gave up 3 bases and J gave up 2 bases; unmatched junction bases: 7. This CDR3 contains 15 residues. Germline CDR1 reads SGDLS; CDR2 reads YYNGEE. This CDR3 reads CASSGPLGQNYGYTF. As DNA, the CDR3 is TGTGCCAGCAGCGGGCCCTTGGGACAGAACTATGGCTACACCTTC.

Comment on this clone: Other nucleotide sequences in the sample specify the same CDR3. The genes are TRBV7-3 and TRBJ1-1; tentatively, D is TRBD1 (5 bases). The CDR3 loop spans 13 amino acids. Germline-derived CDR1 and CDR2 are SGHTA and FQGTGA. V lost 2 bases and J lost 1, with 5 bases in between. The CDR3 nucleotides are TGTGCCAGCAGCTTACAGGGGAACACTGAAGCTTTCTTT. Protein: CASSLQGNTEAFF.

The chain joins TRBV15 to TRBJ2-3; 9 bases align to TRBD2. The junction had 5 bases not matched to a gene; V was cut back by 5 bases and J by 2 bases. Germline CDR1 LNHNV, CDR2 YYDKDF (reference sequence). CDR3 size: 15 residues. CDR3 in DNA: TGTGCCACCAGCGGCCCGGGACTAGCCACAGATACGCAGTATTTT. Translated, it gives CATSGPGLATDTQYF.

This chain connects TRBV5-1 to TRBJ1-2; the match to TRBD1 covers 8 bases. J gave up 8 bases and V 3 bases, and 18 bases lay outside the gene matches. The germline V gene encodes CDR1 SGHRS and CDR2 YFSETQ. The CDR3 has 17 residues. CDR3 loop: CASSSWDRFAGAGGYTF. The CDR3, as DNA: TGCGCCAGCAGCTCTTGGGACAGGTTCGCAGGAGCCGGGGGCTACACCTTC.

The rearrangement links TRBV14 to TRBJ1-2; D may be TRBD1 (5 bases). With 3 bases removed from V and 7 bases from J, the gap between germline ends came to 12 bases. CDR1 is SGHDN, CDR2 FVKESK, per germline. This CDR3 has 13 residues. CDR3 coding DNA: TGTGCCAGCAGCCAGCAGACAGTGAGTGGCTACACCTTC. It translates to CASSQQTVSGYTF.

The rearrangement links TRBV28 to TRBJ1-1; D possibly corresponds to TRBD1 (6 bases). This CDR3 contains 14 residues. The germline gives CDR1 MDHEN, CDR2 SYDVKM. V was clipped by 3 bases and J by 1 base, with 9 bases between them. The CDR3 reads CASSLTGWNTEAFF. As DNA, the CDR3 is TGTGCCAGCAGTTTGACAGGCTGGAACACTGAAGCTTTCTTT. The full variable domain, with the rest looked up from reference TRBV28 and TRBJ1-1, is DVKVTQSSRYLVKRTGEKVFLECVQDMDHENMFWYRQDPGLGLRLIYFSYDVKMKEKGDIPEGYSVSREKKERFSLILESASTNQTSMYLCASSLTGWNTEAFFGQGTRLTVV.

V gene TRBV7-2 combines with J gene TRBJ1-2; a possible D gene is TRBD1 (6 bases). Per the germline V gene, CDR1 is SGHTA and CDR2 is FQGNSA. Trimming took off 6 bases at V and 10 bases at J, with 18 bases between the two ends. The CDR3 covers 13 residues. CDR3 sequence reads: CASSRWGQGIYTF. Written as DNA, the CDR3 is TGTGCCAGCAGTCGCTGGGGCCAGGGGATCTACACCTTC.

The CDR3 loop reads CASSHINPDRDIYEQYF. The CDR3 bases are TGTGCCAGCAGCCACATCAACCCGGACAGGGACATCTACGAGCAGTACTTC. This sequence joins TRBV7-9 and TRBJ2-7; TRBD1 matches 8 bases. Germline V gene data show CDR1 as SEHNR and CDR2 as FQNEAQ (reference sequence). V trimming: 5 bases; J trimming: 3 bases; junction bases outside the gene matches: 15. This CDR3 region has 17 residues.

J is TRBJ1-4 and V is TRBV7-2; D is possibly TRBD1 (6 bases). This CDR3 spans 12 amino acids. Germline V lookup: CDR1 SGHTA, CDR2 FQGNSA. Trimming left V 1 base short and J 10 bases short, with 7 bases between. Here the CDR3 reads CASSLGGGKLFF. The CDR3, as DNA: TGTGCCAGCAGCTTAGGAGGGGGAAAACTGTTTTTT. The full variable domain, its missing parts supplied by reference TRBV7-2 and TRBJ1-4, is GAGVSQSPSNKVTEKGKDVELRCDPISGHTALYWYRQSLGQGLEFLIYFQGNSAPDKSGLPSDRFSAERTGGSVSTLTIQRTQQEDSAVYLCASSLGGGKLFFGSGTQLSVL.

The chain recombines TRBV28 with TRBJ2-7; TRBD2 matches 8 bases. The germline gives CDR1 MDHEN, CDR2 SYDVKM. CDR3 length: 15 amino acids. The trim removed 6 bases at V and 1 base at J, leaving 8 bases unmatched. The CDR3 reads CASSRAGVVSYEQYF. The CDR3 DNA follows: TGTGCCAGCAGCCGAGCGGGAGTAGTTTCCTACGAGCAGTACTTC.

V usage is TRBV15 and J usage is TRBJ1-4; TRBD1 might be the D (5 bases). Germline V gives CDR1 LNHNV, CDR2 YYDKDF (reference sequence). The V gene lost 0 bases and the J gene lost 3 bases, with 11 bases spanning the gap. The CDR3 extends over 16 amino acids. The CDR3 region has the DNA TGTGCCACCAGCAGAGAAAGGGGAAGTTCTAATGAAAAACTGTTTTTT. Translating it yields CATSRERGSSNEKLFF.

The CDR3 DNA is TGTGCCAGCAGCTTGGGGGCAGACACTAGCAATCAGCCCCAGCATTTT. It encodes CASSLGADTSNQPQHF. The rearrangement joins TRBV5-5 to TRBJ1-5; D is unclear. With 0 bases removed from V and 0 bases from J, the gap between germline ends came to 10 bases. This CDR3 has 16 amino acids. Per germline, CDR1 SGHKS and CDR2 YYEKEE (reference sequence).

The genes are TRBV7-7 and TRBJ2-5; 8 bases agree with TRBD1. Losses at the gene ends were 1 base for V and 5 bases for J; bases not matched to a gene: 6. The CDR3 totals 15 residues. Germline V CDR1 and CDR2: SSHAT, FNYEAQ (reference sequence). CDR3 DNA: TGTGCCAGCAGCTTAGGACAGGGGAGCGGGGAGACCCAGTACTTC. Translated, it gives CASSLGQGSGETQYF.

As DNA, the CDR3 is TGTGCCAGCAGTGATGGCAGGGTGGGGAGCAATCAGCCCCAGCATTTT. Translation gives CASSDGRVGSNQPQHF. The chain carries TRBV6-1 and TRBJ1-5; D might be TRBD1 (5 bases). The CDR3 is made up of 16 amino acids. The V and J ends lost 3 bases and 1 base respectively, with 13 bases between them. CDR1 is MNHNS and CDR2 is SASEGT in the germline V gene.

This clone has just a few counts. V usage is TRBV7-2 and J usage is TRBJ2-5, with 10 bases matching TRBD2. CDR1 and CDR2 (germline): SGHTA, FQGNSA. This CDR3 has 16 residues. Trimming removed 5 bases from V and 0 bases from J; junction bases left unmatched: 6. Written as DNA, the CDR3 is TGTGCCAGCAGCGTAGGACTAGCGGTGTACCAAGAGACCCAGTACTTC. It encodes CASSVGLAVYQETQYF.

The CDR3 protein is CASSRPGTGHEKLFF. DNA for the CDR3: TGCGCCAGCAGCCGCCCCGGGACAGGGCATGAAAAACTGTTTTTT. The chain is built from TRBV5-1 and TRBJ1-4; 9 nucleotides match TRBD1. V dropped 4 bases and J dropped 6; count of bases not matched to a gene: 7. Germline V gene sequence: CDR1 SGHRS, CDR2 YFSETQ. CDR3 length: 15 amino acids.

This clone has just a few counts. This chain connects TRBV11-2 to TRBJ2-7, with 9 nucleotides matching TRBD1. V shed 5 bases, J shed 5 bases, and the junction held 10 bases outside the gene matches. This CDR3 contains 15 residues. Germline V lookup: CDR1 SGHAT, CDR2 FQNNGV. CDR3 loop: CASSNHRDRVNEQYF. CDR3 nucleotide sequence: TGTGCCAGCAGCAATCACCGGGACAGGGTCAACGAGCAGTACTTC.